This T cell receptor beta chain appears in the sequencing data of a study of spatial heterogeneity in lung cancer. Sample time point: sample taken at primary tumor resection. Whole-study results and caveats: Coverage estimated for tumor T cells reached 5.5% to 8.5% for alpha chains and 12% to 15% for beta chains. Intratumoral expanded alpha and beta TCR counts were found to track tumor mutation counts.

A unique molecular identifier was carried by every single TCR cDNA molecule. A single record per CDR3 protein comes from TCRdb applying MiXCR to the 5' RACE reads. The table records under 15,000 distinct CDR3 sequences, roughly 4.7% of them present only once. Concerning this clonotype itself: Its antigen is not identified.

The receptor was isolated from a female donor with early-stage non-small cell lung cancer. The input for sequencing was lung tumor tissue, taken at surgery.

CDR3 sequence (DNA): TGCAGCGTTGCTTTCACAGATACGCAGTATTTT. It encodes CSVAFTDTQYF. The rearrangement uses TRBV29-1 and TRBJ2-3; the D is unclear. CDR3 length equals 11 residues. The germline gives CDR1 SQVTM, CDR2 ANQGSEA. The V and J ends lost 4 bases and 2 bases respectively, with 4 bases between them.